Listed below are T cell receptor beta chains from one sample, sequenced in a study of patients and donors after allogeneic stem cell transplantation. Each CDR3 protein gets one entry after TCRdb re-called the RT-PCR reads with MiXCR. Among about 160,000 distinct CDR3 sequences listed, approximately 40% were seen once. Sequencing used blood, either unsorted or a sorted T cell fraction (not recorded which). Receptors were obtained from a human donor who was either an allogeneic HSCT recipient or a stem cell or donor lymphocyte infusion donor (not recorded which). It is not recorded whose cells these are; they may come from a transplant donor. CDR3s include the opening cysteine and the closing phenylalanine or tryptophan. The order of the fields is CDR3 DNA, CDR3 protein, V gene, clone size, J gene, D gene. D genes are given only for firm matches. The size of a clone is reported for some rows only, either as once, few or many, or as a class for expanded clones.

CDR3nt: TGTGCCAGCAGTTCAGGGGACAGGCCAATCCCGAACACTGAAGCTTTCTTT
CDR3aa: CASSSGDRPIPNTEAFF
v_gene: TRBV12-3/TRBV12-4
abundance: .
j_gene: TRBJ1-1
d_gene: TRBD1

CDR3nt: TGTGCCACCCTCCCTACGGGGGGGAGTGAGACCCAGTACTTC
CDR3aa: CATLPTGGSETQYF
v_gene: TRBV15
abundance: few
j_gene: TRBJ2-5
d_gene: TRBD2

CDR3nt: TGCAGTGCTAGAGATCGGCAGTACACCGGGGAGCTGTTTTTT
CDR3aa: CSARDRQYTGELFF
v_gene: TRBV20-1
abundance: .
j_gene: TRBJ2-2
d_gene: .

CDR3nt: TGTGCCAGCAGCTTCGGGACGAGGAATGAGCAGTTCTTC
CDR3aa: CASSFGTRNEQFF
v_gene: TRBV5-6
abundance: .
j_gene: TRBJ2-1
d_gene: .

CDR3nt: TGCGCCAGCAGCTTGGTACTAGCGGGGAGCACCGGGGAGCTGTTTTTT
CDR3aa: CASSLVLAGSTGELFF
v_gene: TRBV5-1
abundance: .
j_gene: TRBJ2-2
d_gene: TRBD2

CDR3nt: TGTGCCAGCAGTTTCTCCCTACTTAGGAGCTCCTACAATGAGCAGTTCTTC
CDR3aa: CASSFSLLRSSYNEQFF
v_gene: TRBV28
abundance: .
j_gene: TRBJ2-1
d_gene: .

CDR3nt: TGCAGCGTTGATCGGACAGGACGCCAGTATGGCTACACCTTC
CDR3aa: CSVDRTGRQYGYTF
v_gene: TRBV29-1
abundance: few
j_gene: TRBJ1-2
d_gene: TRBD1

CDR3nt: TGTGCCAGCAGCCCGTTGAGAGCTAACTATGGCTACACCTTC
CDR3aa: CASSPLRANYGYTF
v_gene: TRBV12-3/TRBV12-4
abundance: .
j_gene: TRBJ1-2
d_gene: .

CDR3nt: TGTGCCAGCAGTTTCTCTGGGCCGGGGGGCCAGCCCCAGCATTTT
CDR3aa: CASSFSGPGGQPQHF
v_gene: TRBV12-3/TRBV12-4
abundance: .
j_gene: TRBJ1-5
d_gene: .

CDR3nt: TGCGCCAGCACTCTCGGGATCGACACTGAAGCTTTCTTT
CDR3aa: CASTLGIDTEAFF
v_gene: TRBV5-1
abundance: few
j_gene: TRBJ1-1
d_gene: .

CDR3nt: TGTGCCAGCAGCCAGAGAGGGGGGACTAGCCCCATTGAGCAGTTCTTC
CDR3aa: CASSQRGGTSPIEQFF
v_gene: TRBV4-2
abundance: .
j_gene: TRBJ2-1
d_gene: TRBD2

CDR3nt: TGTGCCATCAGCACAGGGACCCTGAACACTGAAGCTTTCTTT
CDR3aa: CAISTGTLNTEAFF
v_gene: TRBV10-3
abundance: few
j_gene: TRBJ1-1
d_gene: .

CDR3nt: TGTGCCAGCAGTTACGAGTCCCGGGGACACAATGAGCAGTTCTTC
CDR3aa: CASSYESRGHNEQFF
v_gene: TRBV6-5
abundance: few
j_gene: TRBJ2-1
d_gene: .

CDR3nt: TGTGCCAGCAGCATACAGGGAGGGAGTTCACCCCTCCACTTT
CDR3aa: CASSIQGGSSPLHF
v_gene: TRBV7-3
abundance: .
j_gene: TRBJ1-6
d_gene: .

CDR3nt: TGTGCCAGCAGCTTATTGCGGGACGGGACCCAGTACTTC
CDR3aa: CASSLLRDGTQYF
v_gene: TRBV13
abundance: .
j_gene: TRBJ2-5
d_gene: .

CDR3nt: TGTGCCAGCAGTCGAGTGGGAACTGAAGCTTTCTTT
CDR3aa: CASSRVGTEAFF
v_gene: TRBV6-5
abundance: few
j_gene: TRBJ1-1
d_gene: .

CDR3nt: TGCGCCAGCAGCTTGCTGTCAGGAGGTGAAAAACTGTTTTTT
CDR3aa: CASSLLSGGEKLFF
v_gene: TRBV5-1
abundance: few
j_gene: TRBJ1-4
d_gene: .

CDR3nt: TGCGCCAGCAGCCAGGCGGGGGCGGCTGAAGCTTTCTTT
CDR3aa: CASSQAGAAEAFF
v_gene: TRBV4-3
abundance: .
j_gene: TRBJ1-1
d_gene: .

CDR3nt: TGCAGCGTTGAACCGGGGGACAGTTCTGGCTACACCTTC
CDR3aa: CSVEPGDSSGYTF
v_gene: TRBV29-1
abundance: once
j_gene: TRBJ1-2
d_gene: TRBD1

CDR3nt: TGTGCCAGCAGCTACCAGGGTACCCAAGAGACCCAGTACTTC
CDR3aa: CASSYQGTQETQYF
v_gene: TRBV13
abundance: .
j_gene: TRBJ2-5
d_gene: .

CDR3nt: TGTGCCAGCAGTTTTCCCCCCAGGGTTGGAAACACCATATATTTT
CDR3aa: CASSFPPRVGNTIYF
v_gene: TRBV12-3/TRBV12-4
abundance: .
j_gene: TRBJ1-3
d_gene: .

CDR3nt: TGTGCCAGCACCCTAGGGGGTGGGACCCACAACACTGAAGCTTTCTTT
CDR3aa: CASTLGGGTHNTEAFF
v_gene: TRBV12-3/TRBV12-4
abundance: .
j_gene: TRBJ1-1
d_gene: .

CDR3nt: TGTGCCAGCAGTTGGTCAGACCTTAATGAAAAACTGTTTTTT
CDR3aa: CASSWSDLNEKLFF
v_gene: TRBV12-3/TRBV12-4
abundance: few
j_gene: TRBJ1-4
d_gene: .